The 9 T cell receptor beta chains below were found in one sample sequenced in a study of blood T cell repertoires in COVID-19 (dated by TCRdb to the early 2020s). The library was prepared using the immunoSEQ multiplex PCR assay. TCRdb stores this immuneACCESS table with in-frame sequences only. Part of the clones is absent; in the studies checked, under half of the shortfall reflects unresolved V genes, and no reason is known for the rest. A total of over 200,000 clones appear in this sample, about nine tenths of them only once. Around 6.5% of the sample comes from the top ten. The sequenced sample consisted of peripheral blood. These receptors were taken from a man older than 75 with acute or convalescent COVID-19.

The rearrangement joins TRBV12-5 to TRBJ2-1; the match to TRBD2 covers 16 bases. Per germline, CDR1 LGHNT and CDR2 FRNRAP. V lost 5 bases and J lost 10; bases outside the gene matches: 8. CDR3 length: 16 residues. CDR3 DNA sequence: TGTGCTAGTGGTCCCACCGGGACTAGCGGGAGGGGAGAGCAGTTCTTC. Translated: CASGPTGTSGRGEQFF.

The chain uses TRBV5-6 and TRBJ1-2; 9 nucleotides line up with TRBD1. Germline V gene data show CDR1 as SGHDT and CDR2 as YYEEEE. The length of the CDR3 is 15 residues. The junction had 10 bases not matched to a gene; V was cut back by 3 bases and J by 7 bases. The CDR3 reads CASSSPQGALSGYTF. The DNA for the CDR3 is TGTGCCAGCAGCTCTCCACAGGGGGCTTTGAGTGGCTACACCTTC.

The gene calls are TRBV7-9 and TRBJ1-4, with 8 bases fitting TRBD1. This CDR3 has 13 residues. V was clipped by 5 bases and J by 8 bases; unmatched bases: 4. CDR1 and CDR2 (germline): SEHNR, FQNEAQ (reference sequence). The CDR3 DNA reads as TGTGCCAGCAGCAAGACAGGGGACGAAAAACTGTTTTTT. Translated: CASSKTGDEKLFF.

This clone came up once. The chain combines TRBV6-1 with TRBJ1-5; 12 bases align to TRBD1. The V and J ends lost 3 bases and 6 bases, in that order; junction bases with no gene match: 6. The CDR3 covers 16 residues. CDR1 and CDR2 from the germline V gene are MNHNS and SASEGT. The CDR3 is CASSDRDRGRVQPQHF. The CDR3 nucleotides are TGTGCCAGCAGTGATCGGGACAGGGGGCGGGTTCAGCCCCAGCATTTT.

V and J are TRBV30 and TRBJ1-1, with TRBD1 matching over 7 bases. The CDR3 spans 13 residues. Germline V CDR1 and CDR2: GTSNPN, SVGIG (reference sequence). V gave up 2 bases and J gave up 4 bases; unmatched junction bases: 4. DNA for the CDR3: TGTGCCTGGAGTAGTAACAGGGGCACTGAAGCTTTCTTT. Its translation: CAWSSNRGTEAFF.

The J gene is TRBJ1-4, the V gene TRBV28, with TRBD1 as a possible D gene (5 bases). CDR1 and CDR2 from the germline V gene are MDHEN and SYDVKM. The CDR3 sequence is 14 residues long. The ends were cut back, 4 bases at V and 6 bases at J, with 12 bases in the middle. CDR3 sequence: CASSSPPGDEKLFF. The CDR3 DNA reads TGTGCCAGCAGTTCTCCCCCGGGGGATGAAAAACTGTTTTTT.

There are many counts of this clone. The chain has TRBV30 and TRBJ1-1, with D possibly matching TRBD1 (5 bases). The CDR3 runs to 13 residues. Germline CDR1 GTSNPN, CDR2 SVGIG (reference sequence). V was pared by 4 bases and J by 6 bases, with 15 bases between. The CDR3 sequence: CAWNFQGVPEAFF. The CDR3 DNA sequence: TGTGCCTGGAACTTCCAAGGGGTTCCTGAAGCTTTCTTT.

The V and J genes are TRBV6-1 and TRBJ2-1, with 8 positions matching TRBD1. J was trimmed by 5 bases and V by 3 bases; bases with no gene match: 12. Per the germline V gene, CDR1 is MNHNS and CDR2 is SASEGT. This CDR3 has 17 residues. For the CDR3, the DNA is TGTGCCAGCAGTGACAGGTGGGCAGGGGGCCCCCACAATGAGCAGTTCTTC. Translated, it gives CASSDRWAGGPHNEQFF.

The V call is TRBV19, the J call TRBJ2-7; the D gene is possibly TRBD1 (5 bases). V lost 5 bases and J 7 bases, leaving 9 bases between the germline ends. The CDR3 is 11 residues long. Germline values: CDR1 LNHDA, CDR2 SQIVND (reference sequence). The CDR3 sequence: CASSSRQEQYF. In DNA, the CDR3 is TGTGCCAGTAGTTCTCGACAGGAGCAGTACTTC.